These 9 T cell receptor beta chains share one sample of origin, sequenced in a study of blood T cell repertoires in COVID-19. Measured with immunoSEQ multiplex PCR; TCRdb has only the in-frame clones, and not every one. This sample has tens of thousands of clones, with 65% to 85% found just once. The sample comprised peripheral blood. The receptors come from a man aged 50-60 years with acute or convalescent COVID-19.

The rearrangement links TRBV10-1 to TRBJ1-1; 9 bases are shared with TRBD1. V lost 5 bases to trimming and J lost 6 bases; unmatched junction nucleotides: 4. The CDR3 totals 13 residues. The germline gives CDR1 WNHNN, CDR2 SYGVQD (reference sequence). The DNA of the CDR3 is TGCGCCAGCAGTCCGGGACAGGGTTCTGAAGCTTTCTTT. It specifies CASSPGQGSEAFF.

Regarding this clone: Other DNA sequences in this sample translate to the same CDR3. The rearrangement joins TRBV5-1 to TRBJ1-2; 7 nucleotides agree with TRBD1. Germline V gene data show CDR1 as SGHRS and CDR2 as YFSETQ. The junction had 3 bases not matched to a gene; V was cut back by 4 bases and J by 0 bases. CDR3 length equals 14 residues. CDR3: CASSPGQANYGYTF. CDR3 sequence (DNA): TGCGCCAGCAGCCCCGGACAGGCTAACTATGGCTACACCTTC.

The J gene is TRBJ2-1, the V gene TRBV5-6, with 7 bases lining up with TRBD2. CDR1 is SGHDT and CDR2 is YYEEEE in the germline V gene. V lost 0 bases and J lost 2; bases outside the gene matches: 2. CDR3 length equals 15 residues. This CDR3 is CASSLGGSPYNEQFF. For the CDR3, the DNA is TGTGCCAGCAGCTTGGGCGGGAGTCCCTACAATGAGCAGTTCTTC.

The CDR3 loop is CASSTTGTSGPHNEQFF. The CDR3 DNA follows: TGTGCCAGCAGTACGACCGGGACTAGCGGGCCCCACAATGAGCAGTTCTTC. V is TRBV28 and J is TRBJ2-1; 12 nucleotides align to TRBD2. V lost 5 bases, J lost 5 bases, and 10 bases stayed unmatched. Germline CDR1 reads MDHEN; CDR2 reads SYDVKM. The CDR3 contains 17 residues.

The chain carries TRBV7-8 and TRBJ2-7, with D uncertain. The CDR3 spans 12 residues. V was pared by 5 bases and J by 5 bases, with 10 bases between. The germline CDR1 and CDR2 sequences are SGHVS and FQNEAQ. The CDR3 bases are TGTGCCAGCAGCCTCGATGGCCACGAGCAGTACTTC. Its translation is CASSLDGHEQYF.

The J gene is TRBJ1-4, the V gene TRBV27; D is possibly TRBD1 (6 bases). The germline gives CDR1 MNHEY, CDR2 SMNVEV (reference sequence). This CDR3 is built from 14 residues. V lost 4 bases and J 3 bases, leaving 9 bases between the germline ends. Here the CDR3 DNA reads TGTGCCAGCAGTTCCCGGACAGCTAATGAAAAACTGTTTTTT. It encodes CASSSRTANEKLFF.

The V call is TRBV4-1, the J call TRBJ2-1; 10 bases agree with TRBD2. V gave up 5 bases and J gave up 0 bases; unmatched junction bases: 7. Germline loops: CDR1 MGHRA, CDR2 YSYEKL. CDR3 length equals 17 residues. This CDR3 reads CASSSRTSGDSYNEQFF. DNA of the CDR3: TGCGCCAGCAGCTCCCGGACTAGCGGAGACTCCTACAATGAGCAGTTCTTC.

The chain is built from TRBV19 and TRBJ2-7; 9 nucleotides line up with TRBD1. V shed 6 bases, J shed 3 bases, and the junction held 9 bases outside the gene matches. The CDR3 is 15 residues long. CDR1 LNHDA and CDR2 SQIVND come from the germline V gene (reference sequence). CDR3 bases: TGTGCCAGTAGCCCGAGTCCGGGACAGGGCTACGAGCAGTACTTC. This translates into CASSPSPGQGYEQYF. The complete variable domain, with remaining parts taken from reference TRBV19 and TRBJ2-7, reads DGGITQSPKYLFRKEGQNVTLSCEQNLNHDAMYWYRQDPGQGLRLIYYSQIVNDFQKGDIAEGYSVSREKKESFPLTVTSAQKNPTAFYLCASSPSPGQGYEQYFGPGTRLTVT.

V usage is TRBV10-3 and J usage is TRBJ2-1, with TRBD2 matching over 9 bases. The CDR3 totals 15 residues. Germline CDR1 and CDR2: ENHRY and SYGVKD. With V trimmed by 6 bases and J by 8 bases, 11 bases remained unmatched. The DNA of the CDR3 is TGTGCCATCAGAACTCTAGCGGGAAAGGAAGATGAGCAGTTCTTC. Translated: CAIRTLAGKEDEQFF.